The 21 T cell receptor beta chains presented below share a single source sample, sequenced in a study of T-cell memory formation after mild COVID-19. TCRdb processed the 5' RACE reads anew with MiXCR; each CDR3 protein has one entry. The sample contains 150,000 or so distinct CDR3 sequences, around a third of which appear only once. The source material was PBMCs or a T cell subset sorted from them (not recorded which). The receptors were gathered from an adult woman who had mild COVID-19 (a few samples of this study predate the infection). Cell type and time point are not known.

The chain carries TRBV28 and TRBJ2-5; D ambiguous. The V gene's germline CDR1 is MDHEN and CDR2 SYDVKM. V was shortened by 4 bases and J by 5 bases, with 11 bases between the two germline ends. The CDR3 contains 13 residues. The CDR3 DNA reads as TGTGCCAGCAGTTCCATTACTACGGAGACCCAGTACTTC. Translating it yields CASSSITTETQYF.

DNA of the CDR3: TGTGCCAGCAGCGTACTAGCGGGATATAGCGGGGAGCTGTTTTTT. Translating it yields CASSVLAGYSGELFF. The chain combines TRBV7-2 with TRBJ2-2; 10 bases line up with TRBD2. This CDR3 comprises 15 residues. After removal of 5 bases from V and 7 bases from J, the junction contained 7 bases not matched to a gene. Per germline, CDR1 SGHTA and CDR2 FQGNSA.

This clonotype appeared a few times. This chain connects TRBV12-3 or TRBV12-4 to TRBJ1-1, with unresolved D. The CDR3 totals 14 residues. V lost 2 bases, J lost 4 bases, and 11 bases lay in between. The CDR3 reads CASSLLSPGTEAFF. CDR3 in DNA: TGTGCCAGCAGTTTACTATCCCCGGGCACTGAAGCTTTCTTT.

The rearrangement uses TRBV6-6 and TRBJ2-2; TRBD2 might be the D (5 bases). Trimming stripped 2 bases from V and 6 bases from J, with 13 bases between. The V gene's germline CDR1 is MNHNY and CDR2 SVGAGI (reference sequence). This CDR3 region has 15 residues. The DNA for the CDR3 is TGTGCCAGCAGTTACGAGGGAGAAACAGCCGGGGAGCTGTTTTTT. It is translated as CASSYEGETAGELFF.

The genes are TRBV5-1 and TRBJ1-1; maybe TRBD1 (6 bases). Trimming removed 4 bases from V and 5 bases from J, with 18 bases in between. The germline V gene has CDR1 SGHRS and CDR2 YFSETQ. CDR3 length: 15 residues. The CDR3 region has the DNA TGCGCCAGCAGCGAAGGCAGGGGCCCTAGGACTGAAGCTTTCTTT. This encodes CASSEGRGPRTEAFF.

This chain connects TRBV9 to TRBJ2-7, with D possibly matching TRBD2 (6 bases). CDR1 is SGDLS, CDR2 YYNGEE, per germline. V shed 3 bases and J shed 0 bases, with 13 bases lying between them. The CDR3 loop spans 15 amino acids. CDR3 sequence: CASSEGTGNSYEQYF. CDR3 nucleotides: TGTGCCAGCAGCGAGGGGACTGGGAACTCCTACGAGCAGTACTTC. Using reference TRBV9 and TRBJ2-7 for the parts outside the CDR3, the full variable domain is DSGVTQTPKHLITATGQRVTLRCSPRSGDLSVYWYQQSLDQGLQFLIQYYNGEERAKGNILERFSAQQFPDLHSELNLSSLELGDSALYFCASSEGTGNSYEQYFGPGTRLTVT.

This clonotype was counted only a few times. The V gene is TRBV18, the J gene TRBJ2-1, with 11 positions matching TRBD2. Germline V gene data show CDR1 as KGHSH and CDR2 as LQKENI. Unmatched junction bases numbered 6, after V lost 8 bases and J lost 6 bases. The CDR3 is made up of 14 amino acids. The CDR3: CASTLAGGPNEQFF. Here the CDR3 DNA reads TGTGCCAGCACCCTAGCGGGGGGTCCCAATGAGCAGTTCTTC.

This rearrangement joins TRBV30 to TRBJ2-6; 11 positions match TRBD1. J gave up 2 bases and V 3 bases, and 6 bases lay outside the gene matches. This CDR3 has 17 residues. From germline, CDR1 is GTSNPN and CDR2 SVGIG (reference sequence). The CDR3 region is CAWSPMGQGAGANVLTF. The CDR3 region has the DNA TGTGCCTGGAGCCCTATGGGACAGGGGGCTGGGGCCAACGTCCTGACTTTC.

This clonotype came up a few times. The V and J genes are TRBV20-1 and TRBJ2-7, with 8 bases matching TRBD1. The junction had 11 bases not matched to a gene; V was cut back by 3 bases and J by 7 bases. In germline, CDR1 is DFQATT, CDR2 SNEGSKA (reference sequence). The CDR3 consists of 14 residues. The DNA of the CDR3 is TGCAGTGCTAGGTCAGACAGGGGCGGGCTGGAGCAGTACTTC. Translated, it gives CSARSDRGGLEQYF.

The J gene is TRBJ1-1, the V gene TRBV20-1, with D uncertain. The CDR3 is 11 amino acids. Trimming left V 5 bases short and J 7 bases short, with 11 bases between. Germline CDR1 is DFQATT and CDR2 is SNEGSKA (reference sequence). CDR3 coding DNA: TGCAGTGCTCTCGTTACTGATGAAGCTTTCTTT. Its translation is CSALVTDEAFF.

This chain uses TRBV4-1 with TRBJ2-7; possible D gene TRBD2, 6 bases. CDR1 MGHRA and CDR2 YSYEKL come from the germline V gene. V dropped 5 bases and J dropped 6 bases, with 14 bases sitting between them. This CDR3 has 13 residues. The DNA of the CDR3 is TGCGCCAGCAGCTCGCTTGGGGGGAGCGAGCAGTACTTC. It yields the protein CASSSLGGSEQYF.

In this sample, this clonotype turned up a few times. The chain uses TRBV7-3 and TRBJ2-3; D tentatively fits TRBD1 or TRBD2 (5 bases each). CDR3 length: 13 residues. From germline, CDR1 is SGHTA and CDR2 FQGTGA. The V end lost 5 bases, the J end lost 4 bases, and 10 bases lay between the germline ends. In nucleotides, the CDR3 is TGTGCCAGCAGCCCCGGGACGGCAGATACGCAGTATTTT. Its protein product is CASSPGTADTQYF.

The chain employs TRBV9 and TRBJ1-1; no clear D gene. CDR1 is SGDLS and CDR2 is YYNGEE in the germline V gene. Trimming cost V 0 bases and J 1 base, with 16 bases left between them. This CDR3 spans 17 amino acids. CDR3 sequence: CASSVGAATYKNTEAFF. The CDR3 DNA sequence: TGTGCCAGCAGCGTAGGCGCGGCTACGTATAAGAACACTGAAGCTTTCTTT.

The chain couples TRBV7-2 to TRBJ2-1, with 11 bases matching TRBD2. The CDR3 extends over 13 amino acids. The germline CDR1 and CDR2 sequences are SGHTA and FQGNSA. The V and J ends lost 4 bases and 13 bases, in that order; junction bases with no gene match: 6. The CDR3 region has the DNA TGTGCCAGCAGCTCACGACTAGCGGGGAGACAGTTCTTC. It codes for CASSSRLAGRQFF. The full variable domain, rest sourced from reference TRBV7-2 and TRBJ2-1, is GAGVSQSPSNKVTEKGKDVELRCDPISGHTALYWYRQSLGQGLEFLIYFQGNSAPDKSGLPSDRFSAERTGGSVSTLTIQRTQQEDSAVYLCASSSRLAGRQFFGPGTRLTVL.

The V and J genes are TRBV7-9 and TRBJ2-1; 10 nucleotides align to TRBD1. Trimming cost V 6 bases and J 2 bases; bases outside gene matches: 4. Germline V gene sequence: CDR1 SEHNR, CDR2 FQNEAQ (reference sequence). CDR3 size: 15 residues. As DNA, the CDR3 is TGTGCCAGCAGATTGGACAGGGGGACCTACAATGAGCAGTTCTTC. Translated, it gives CASRLDRGTYNEQFF. Using reference TRBV7-9 and TRBJ2-1 for the parts outside the CDR3, the full variable domain is DTGVSQNPRHKITKRGQNVTFRCDPISEHNRLYWYRQTLGQGPEFLTYFQNEAQLEKSRLLSDRFSAERPKGSFSTLEIQRTEQGDSAMYLCASRLDRGTYNEQFFGPGTRLTVL.

This clonotype was detected many times. The chain is built from TRBV11-2 and TRBJ2-3; 10 nucleotides line up with TRBD2. Trimming removed 4 bases from V and 1 base from J; junction bases left unmatched: 2. Germline V gives CDR1 SGHAT, CDR2 FQNNGV. The CDR3 is 15 amino acids. The CDR3 nucleotides read TGTGCCAGCAGCTCGCTAGCGGGGGGCACAGATACGCAGTATTTT. Translated, it gives CASSSLAGGTDTQYF.

The chain uses TRBV5-1 and TRBJ2-3; unclear D gene. Looked up from germline, CDR1 is SGHRS and CDR2 is YFSETQ. With 3 bases removed from V and 0 bases from J, the gap between germline ends came to 14 bases. This CDR3 is 16 amino acids long. Here the CDR3 DNA reads TGCGCCAGCAGCTCCCTAGTAACGGCTAGCACAGATACGCAGTATTTT. This gives the protein CASSSLVTASTDTQYF.

This clonotype appeared many times. The CDR3 DNA sequence: TGTGCCAGCAGCTTAGACGGGACGCTAGGGGTCTCCTACAATGAGCAGTTCTTC. This sequence encodes CASSLDGTLGVSYNEQFF. The J gene is TRBJ2-1, the V gene TRBV7-2, with D possibly being TRBD1 or TRBD2 (5 bases each). V lost 1 base to trimming and J lost 0 bases, with 16 bases between them. This CDR3 comprises 18 residues. Per germline, CDR1 SGHTA and CDR2 FQGNSA.

This clonotype was picked up a small number of times. This chain uses TRBV4-3 with TRBJ2-3, with D perhaps TRBD2 (6 bases). V lost 1 base to trimming and J lost 4 bases, with 21 bases between them. Germline V gives CDR1 LGHNA, CDR2 YSLEER. The CDR3 is made up of 18 amino acids. In nucleotides, the CDR3 is TGCGCCAGCAGCCAAGGATCTCCGGGACTCGCTCGCCCAGATACGCAGTATTTT. Protein: CASSQGSPGLARPDTQYF.

The sample holds one count of this clonotype. The gene calls are TRBV4-1 and TRBJ1-1; 8 nucleotides agree with TRBD1. The CDR3 is made up of 15 amino acids. J was trimmed by 1 base and V by 5 bases; bases with no gene match: 6. Per germline, CDR1 MGHRA and CDR2 YSYEKL. CDR3 bases: TGCGCCAGCAGCGCCAGACAGGGGCGGAACACTGAAGCTTTCTTT. Its translation: CASSARQGRNTEAFF.

The J gene is TRBJ2-5, the V gene TRBV9; 7 bases map to TRBD1. The CDR3 is made up of 13 amino acids. Germline CDR1 reads SGDLS; CDR2 reads YYNGEE. The V and J ends lost 0 bases and 5 bases, in that order; junction bases with no gene match: 1. The CDR3 loop reads CASSVVDRETQYF. CDR3 in DNA: TGTGCCAGCAGCGTAGTGGACAGGGAGACCCAGTACTTC.